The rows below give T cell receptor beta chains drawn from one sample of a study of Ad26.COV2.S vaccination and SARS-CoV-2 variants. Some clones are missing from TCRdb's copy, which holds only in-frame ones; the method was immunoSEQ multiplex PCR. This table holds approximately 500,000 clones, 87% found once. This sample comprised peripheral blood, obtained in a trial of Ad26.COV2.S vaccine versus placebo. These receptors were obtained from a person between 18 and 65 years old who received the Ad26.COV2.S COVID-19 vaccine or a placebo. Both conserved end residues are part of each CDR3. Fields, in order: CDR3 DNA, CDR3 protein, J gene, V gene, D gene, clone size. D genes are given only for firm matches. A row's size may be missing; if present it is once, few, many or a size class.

CDR3 DNA: TGCAGCGTTAGTAGCGGGAGGGGTACGCAGTATTTT; CDR3 protein: CSVSSGRGTQYF; J gene: TRBJ2-3; V gene: TRBV29-1; D gene: TRBD2; clone size: -
CDR3 DNA: TGTGCCGCCCCCCACACCAGGGCCCTTCGGCAGCCCCAGCATTTT; CDR3 protein: CAAPHTRALRQPQHF; J gene: TRBJ1-5; V gene: TRBV25-1; D gene: -; clone size: -
CDR3 DNA: TGTGCCTGGAGACAGGCGGGGGCGCGAACCGGGGAGCTGTTTTTT; CDR3 protein: CAWRQAGARTGELFF; J gene: TRBJ2-2; V gene: TRBV30; D gene: -; clone size: -
CDR3 DNA: TGTGCCAGCAGCGAACAGACTAGCGGGGGGAGATACAATGAGCAGTTCTTC; CDR3 protein: CASSEQTSGGRYNEQFF; J gene: TRBJ2-1; V gene: TRBV9; D gene: TRBD2; clone size: -
CDR3 DNA: TGCGCCAGCAGCTCCCAGGACAGGCCCCGCACAGATACGCAGTATTTT; CDR3 protein: CASSSQDRPRTDTQYF; J gene: TRBJ2-3; V gene: TRBV5-1; D gene: TRBD1; clone size: -
CDR3 DNA: TGTGCCAGCAGCCTAGGGCCGACGTACAGAGAGAACACTGAAGCTTTCTTT; CDR3 protein: CASSLGPTYRENTEAFF; J gene: TRBJ1-1; V gene: TRBV7-8; D gene: -; clone size: few
CDR3 DNA: TGTGCCAGCAGCCAAGCCTTCGAGGGAGATACGCAGTATTTT; CDR3 protein: CASSQAFEGDTQYF; J gene: TRBJ2-3; V gene: TRBV4-2; D gene: -; clone size: -
CDR3 DNA: TGTGCCAGTTTAGCGGCACGATACTCCTACGAGCAGTACTTC; CDR3 protein: CASLAARYSYEQYF; J gene: TRBJ2-7; V gene: TRBV28; D gene: -; clone size: once
CDR3 DNA: TGTGCGGGCAGGGAATACGCTGGAAACACCATATATTTT; CDR3 protein: CAGREYAGNTIYF; J gene: TRBJ1-3; V gene: TRBV30; D gene: -; clone size: -
CDR3 DNA: TGTGCTAGTGGTTTCCGGACAGGGACAGGAAACACCATATATTTT; CDR3 protein: CASGFRTGTGNTIYF; J gene: TRBJ1-3; V gene: TRBV12-5; D gene: TRBD1; clone size: -
CDR3 DNA: TGTGCCAGCAGCTTTGGTCGCTCGAACACTGAAGCTTTCTTT; CDR3 protein: CASSFGRSNTEAFF; J gene: TRBJ1-1; V gene: TRBV7-8; D gene: -; clone size: -
CDR3 DNA: TGTGCCAGCTCACCATTAGCGCCGGGACAGGGCGGTCAGCCCCAGCATTTT; CDR3 protein: CASSPLAPGQGGQPQHF; J gene: TRBJ1-5; V gene: TRBV18; D gene: TRBD1; clone size: -
CDR3 DNA: TGTGCCAGTAGCCGTAACGACAGGGGGATTGGGAATGAGCAGTTCTTC; CDR3 protein: CASSRNDRGIGNEQFF; J gene: TRBJ2-1; V gene: TRBV19; D gene: TRBD1; clone size: -
CDR3 DNA: TGTGCCAGCCTCTCCAGGTACGAGCAGTACTTC; CDR3 protein: CASLSRYEQYF; J gene: TRBJ2-7; V gene: TRBV28; D gene: -; clone size: -
CDR3 DNA: TGTGCCAGCAGCACCGGGACCGCAGGAAACACCATATATTTT; CDR3 protein: CASSTGTAGNTIYF; J gene: TRBJ1-3; V gene: TRBV7-2; D gene: -; clone size: -
CDR3 DNA: TGTGCCAGCAGCCAAGATGAAACCAGCCTCTCTGGAAACACCATATATTTT; CDR3 protein: CASSQDETSLSGNTIYF; J gene: TRBJ1-3; V gene: TRBV3-1/TRBV3-2; D gene: -; clone size: -
CDR3 DNA: TGTGCCAGTAAGGGAGCCGTTAGCAATCAGCCCCAGCATTTT; CDR3 protein: CASKGAVSNQPQHF; J gene: TRBJ1-5; V gene: TRBV19; D gene: -; clone size: -
CDR3 DNA: TGTGCCAGCACCAATGCGGTGGCTAGCCCTGGCTACACCTTC; CDR3 protein: CASTNAVASPGYTF; J gene: TRBJ1-2; V gene: TRBV6-5; D gene: -; clone size: -
CDR3 DNA: TGTGCCAGTATGGGGGGACTAAACACCGGGGAGCTGTTTTTT; CDR3 protein: CASMGGLNTGELFF; J gene: TRBJ2-2; V gene: TRBV19; D gene: TRBD2; clone size: -
CDR3 DNA: TGTGCCTCCCCCCCCGGACAGGCGAACTACGAGCAGTACTTC; CDR3 protein: CASPPGQANYEQYF; J gene: TRBJ2-7; V gene: TRBV28; D gene: TRBD1; clone size: -
CDR3 DNA: TGTGCCACCAGCGTAAAGACAGGGGATAATCAGCCCCAGCATTTT; CDR3 protein: CATSVKTGDNQPQHF; J gene: TRBJ1-5; V gene: TRBV15; D gene: TRBD1; clone size: -
CDR3 DNA: TGTGCCAGCAGCTTGGGAGGGACAGGAGCCTATGGCTACACCTTC; CDR3 protein: CASSLGGTGAYGYTF; J gene: TRBJ1-2; V gene: TRBV7-8; D gene: TRBD1; clone size: once
CDR3 DNA: TGTGCCAGCAGCCAAGATCTTGTAGCGGGAGAGCGGGAGCAGTACTTC; CDR3 protein: CASSQDLVAGEREQYF; J gene: TRBJ2-7; V gene: TRBV3-1/TRBV3-2; D gene: TRBD2; clone size: -
CDR3 DNA: TGTGCCAGTAGTATGCTGGCGGGAGTGCGGTTCTTC; CDR3 protein: CASSMLAGVRFF; J gene: TRBJ2-1; V gene: TRBV19; D gene: TRBD2; clone size: -
CDR3 DNA: TGTGCCAGCAGTGAAGCGAGGGGACGCAATCAGCCCCAGCATTTT; CDR3 protein: CASSEARGRNQPQHF; J gene: TRBJ1-5; V gene: TRBV6-1; D gene: -; clone size: -
CDR3 DNA: TGTGCCAGCAGCTACTCGGCCCGAGGTTACATTCAGTACTTC; CDR3 protein: CASSYSARGYIQYF; J gene: TRBJ2-4; V gene: TRBV27; D gene: -; clone size: -
CDR3 DNA: TGTGCCAGCAGCCCGGCCACTACCTACGAGCAGTACTTC; CDR3 protein: CASSPATTYEQYF; J gene: TRBJ2-7; V gene: TRBV3-1/TRBV3-2; D gene: -; clone size: -
CDR3 DNA: TGTGCCAGCAGTTTTCGGACCTCCAGCTCCTACAATGAGCAGTTCTTC; CDR3 protein: CASSFRTSSSYNEQFF; J gene: TRBJ2-1; V gene: TRBV6-5; D gene: -; clone size: -
CDR3 DNA: TGTGCCAGCAGCAACCGGGTAACGGGCGGCGGCGGGGAGCAGTTCTTC; CDR3 protein: CASSNRVTGGGGEQFF; J gene: TRBJ2-1; V gene: TRBV7-9; D gene: -; clone size: -
CDR3 DNA: TGTGCCAGCTGTCGGAGTTTTAACAATGAGCAGTTCTTC; CDR3 protein: CASCRSFNNEQFF; J gene: TRBJ2-1; V gene: TRBV28; D gene: -; clone size: -
CDR3 DNA: TGTGCCGGAAACCTAGGGGGATACGAGCAGTACTTC; CDR3 protein: CAGNLGGYEQYF; J gene: TRBJ2-7; V gene: TRBV30; D gene: -; clone size: -
CDR3 DNA: TGTGCCAGCAGCGCCCATGGGGGACTCACCGTAGATACGCAGTATTTT; CDR3 protein: CASSAHGGLTVDTQYF; J gene: TRBJ2-3; V gene: TRBV9; D gene: -; clone size: -
CDR3 DNA: TGTGCCAGTAGACAACAATCCGGGACAGTCGGGAATGAGCAGTTCTTC; CDR3 protein: CASRQQSGTVGNEQFF; J gene: TRBJ2-1; V gene: TRBV19; D gene: TRBD1; clone size: -
CDR3 DNA: TGTGCCAGCAGTTTATGGGGGGGGAACACTGAAGCTTTCTTT; CDR3 protein: CASSLWGGNTEAFF; J gene: TRBJ1-1; V gene: TRBV28; D gene: -; clone size: -
CDR3 DNA: TGTGCCAGCAGCCCCACGATGAGACAGGGCACCTACAATGAGCAGTTCTTC; CDR3 protein: CASSPTMRQGTYNEQFF; J gene: TRBJ2-1; V gene: TRBV4-2; D gene: TRBD1; clone size: -
CDR3 DNA: TGTGCCTGGACCACTTTTGATACGCAGTATTTT; CDR3 protein: CAWTTFDTQYF; J gene: TRBJ2-3; V gene: TRBV30; D gene: -; clone size: once
CDR3 DNA: TGTGCCAGCAGGGGAATCCCCGGGACTAGCGGACCCACAGATACGCAGTATTTT; CDR3 protein: CASRGIPGTSGPTDTQYF; J gene: TRBJ2-3; V gene: TRBV2; D gene: TRBD2; clone size: -
CDR3 DNA: TGTGCCAGCAGCCAAGTCCTAGCGGACAATGAGCAGTTCTTC; CDR3 protein: CASSQVLADNEQFF; J gene: TRBJ2-1; V gene: TRBV4-2; D gene: TRBD2; clone size: -
CDR3 DNA: TGTGCCAGTAGTATTCCCGGGACAGGCTACAATGAGCAGTTCTTC; CDR3 protein: CASSIPGTGYNEQFF; J gene: TRBJ2-1; V gene: TRBV19; D gene: TRBD1; clone size: once
CDR3 DNA: TGTGCCTGGAGTTCACTCCTAGCCGGGGCCAACGTCCTGACTTTC; CDR3 protein: CAWSSLLAGANVLTF; J gene: TRBJ2-6; V gene: TRBV30; D gene: -; clone size: -
CDR3 DNA: TGTGCCAGCAGGAGCGGAGTCTACGAGCAGTACTTC; CDR3 protein: CASRSGVYEQYF; J gene: TRBJ2-7; V gene: TRBV28; D gene: -; clone size: -
CDR3 DNA: TGTGCCAGCAGCACCTGGACAGGAAATACTGGAAACACCATATATTTT; CDR3 protein: CASSTWTGNTGNTIYF; J gene: TRBJ1-3; V gene: TRBV11-1; D gene: TRBD1; clone size: -
CDR3 DNA: TGTGCCAGCAGTAGAGACAGGACTAACTATGGCTACACCTTC; CDR3 protein: CASSRDRTNYGYTF; J gene: TRBJ1-2; V gene: TRBV2; D gene: -; clone size: -
CDR3 DNA: TGTGCCAGCAGCTTGGTAGGGTCCTCTGGGGCCAACGTCCTGACTTTC; CDR3 protein: CASSLVGSSGANVLTF; J gene: TRBJ2-6; V gene: TRBV5-4; D gene: -; clone size: few
CDR3 DNA: TGTGCCAGCACCTTAAGAGGGACTAGCGCAACCACGAACACCGGGGAGCTGTTTTTT; CDR3 protein: CASTLRGTSATTNTGELFF; J gene: TRBJ2-2; V gene: TRBV27; D gene: TRBD2; clone size: -
CDR3 DNA: TGTGCCAGCAGCGTAAGGGCCGAAGTCCTTAGGGAGACCCAGTACTTC; CDR3 protein: CASSVRAEVLRETQYF; J gene: TRBJ2-5; V gene: TRBV9; D gene: -; clone size: -